These 11 T cell receptor beta chains came from one sample sequenced in a study of blood T cell repertoires in COVID-19. Sequencing was performed with immunoSEQ multiplex PCR; in TCRdb, only in-frame clones are kept and a portion is missing. The profile shows tens of thousands of clones, roughly four fifths of them singletons. The sample taken for sequencing was peripheral blood. The receptor set was obtained from a human donor in a cohort sampled during active COVID-19.

The rearrangement links TRBV7-6 to TRBJ2-5; 12 bases map to TRBD2. The CDR3 runs 16 residues. With 1 base clipped from V and 10 bases from J, the junction kept 10 bases outside the gene matches. The germline V gene has CDR1 SGHVS and CDR2 FNYEAQ. This chain's CDR3 is CASSLGTSGVPSDQYF. In DNA form, the CDR3 reads TGTGCCAGCAGCTTAGGGACTAGCGGGGTGCCTTCGGACCAGTACTTC.

This clone was found once. This chain connects TRBV28 to TRBJ2-3, with a tentative D call TRBD2 (6 bases). The CDR3 is 13 amino acids. Trimming left V 8 bases short and J 2 bases short, with 11 bases between. CDR1 is MDHEN, CDR2 SYDVKM, per germline. CDR3 protein: CASWGVNTDTQYF. CDR3 nucleotides: TGTGCCAGCTGGGGGGTCAACACAGATACGCAGTATTTT.

The CDR3 DNA reads as TGTGCCAGCAGAAACACAGGAAACTATGGCTACACCTTC. This translates into CASRNTGNYGYTF. J is TRBJ1-2 and V is TRBV14, with a weak D call TRBD1 (5 bases). The CDR3 spans 13 residues. Trimming took off 6 bases at V and 2 bases at J, with 10 bases between the two ends. CDR1 and CDR2 from the germline V gene are SGHDN and FVKESK.

The chain couples TRBV2 to TRBJ2-3; 10 bases map to TRBD1. This CDR3 has 14 residues. Germline lookup yields CDR1 SNHLY and CDR2 FYNNEI. V lost 6 bases, J lost 4 bases, and 4 bases stayed unmatched. The CDR3 reads CASSMTGGPDTQYF. CDR3 coding DNA: TGTGCCAGCAGCATGACAGGGGGCCCAGATACGCAGTATTTT.

This chain uses TRBV27 with TRBJ2-7; tentatively, D is TRBD1 (5 bases). Trimming pared 6 bases from V and 6 bases from J, leaving 21 bases between. This CDR3 region has 15 residues. Germline lookup yields CDR1 MNHEY and CDR2 SMNVEV (reference sequence). CDR3 protein: CASRPSGAGASEQYF. Here the CDR3 DNA reads TGTGCCAGCAGACCCTCTGGGGCAGGAGCCTCCGAGCAGTACTTC.

Here the CDR3 DNA reads TGTGCCAGCTCACGACTTCAGGGAGGGGGAAACATTCAGTACTTC. Residues: CASSRLQGGGNIQYF. This sequence joins TRBV18 and TRBJ2-4; tentatively, D is TRBD2 (7 bases). Per germline, CDR1 KGHSH and CDR2 LQKENI. There are 15 residues in the CDR3. The V end was cut by 4 bases, the J end by 6 bases, with 16 bases between.

J is TRBJ1-6 and V is TRBV7-9; possible D gene TRBD1, 5 bases. The germline V and J ends were trimmed by 5 bases and 7 bases, with 21 bases remaining between them. The length of the CDR3 is 17 residues. In germline, CDR1 is SEHNR, CDR2 FQNEAQ (reference sequence). Here the CDR3 DNA reads TGTGCCAGCAGCGGGGCCGCGGACGGAATTCCAAATTCACCCCTCCACTTT. Encoded protein: CASSGAADGIPNSPLHF. Combining the CDR3 with reference TRBV7-9 and TRBJ1-6 gives the whole variable domain DTGVSQNPRHKITKRGQNVTFRCDPISEHNRLYWYRQTLGQGPEFLTYFQNEAQLEKSRLLSDRFSAERPKGSFSTLEIQRTEQGDSAMYLCASSGAADGIPNSPLHFGNGTRLTVT.

V usage is TRBV9 and J usage is TRBJ2-1; perhaps TRBD1 as D (7 bases). The CDR3 covers 15 residues. V lost 3 bases and J lost 3, with 13 bases in between. Germline V CDR1 and CDR2: SGDLS, YYNGEE. CDR3: CASSAGGQGYNEQFF. CDR3 sequence (DNA): TGTGCCAGCAGCGCAGGGGGGCAGGGCTACAATGAGCAGTTCTTC.

This chain connects TRBV27 to TRBJ2-6; possibly TRBD2 for D (6 bases). V was cut by 5 bases and J by 4 bases, with 12 bases left in between. There are 15 residues in the CDR3. CDR1 is MNHEY and CDR2 is SMNVEV in the germline V gene (reference sequence). In DNA form, the CDR3 reads TGTGCCAGCAGTCCCCGGGGGTCCGGGGCCAACGTCCTGACTTTC. The encoded protein is CASSPRGSGANVLTF.

This rearrangement joins TRBV12-3 or TRBV12-4 to TRBJ2-3; the D is unclear. The CDR3 has 12 amino acids. V lost 3 bases and J 6 bases, leaving 7 bases between the germline ends. The CDR3 bases are TGTGCCAGCAGTTTGCGCCTGGATACGCAGTATTTT. It codes for CASSLRLDTQYF.

The V call is TRBV6-5, the J call TRBJ2-5; D remains unclear. Germline CDR1 reads MNHEY; CDR2 reads SVGAGI. This CDR3 is built from 13 residues. Trimming shortened V by 2 bases and J by 5 bases, and 9 bases separated the two germline ends. The CDR3 reads CASSYVFGETQYF. The CDR3 nucleotides read TGTGCCAGCAGTTACGTTTTCGGGGAGACCCAGTACTTC.